The present entry profiles one TCR beta chain with its context. This entry comes from a study of healthy donors' naive CD4 and CD8 T cells. Each TCR library used 500 ng of total RNA and a linear amplification protocol. TCRdb re-called the reads with MiXCR, one entry per CDR3 protein. The repertoire holds approximately 200,000 distinct CDR3 sequences, with 65% to 75% as singletons. The germline V gene has CDR1 MNHEY and CDR2 SVGEGT. The CDR3 runs to 13 residues. The V gene lost 5 bases and the J gene lost 3 bases, with 11 bases spanning the gap. The origin of this receptor is a pool of human donors in good health; the sample pools cells from several healthy donors. V gene TRBV6-2 or TRBV6-3 combines with J gene TRBJ2-7, with D possibly matching TRBD2 (5 bases). The sequenced sample was naive CD4+ and CD8+ T cells sorted from blood, pooled from several donors. CDR3 sequence (DNA): TGTGCCAGCAGTCGAGACGACTACTACGAGCAGTACTTC. Translating gives CASSRDDYYEQYF.